Sequencing of this T cell receptor (beta chain) was carried out in a study of glioma-infiltrating T cells after dendritic cell vaccination. The wider study: Three intradermal dendritic cell vaccine injections were given every two weeks.

This clone has only one observation. The CDR3 runs 14 residues. V was pared by 5 bases and J by 4 bases, with 14 bases between. The germline gives CDR1 PRHDT, CDR2 FYEKMQ (reference sequence). The immunoSEQ assay amplified TCRB CDR3 from up to 2 ug DNA. Clones were read by immunoSEQ multiplex PCR, and TCRdb kept only the in-frame ones, dropping some. The top ten hold around 2.9% of the sample, which has some 100,000 clones, 70% to 90% seen once. Fresh-frozen tumor tissue and more than two years of survival data were available for all. Before vaccination, two weeks after the third vaccination, and at progression, PBMC were collected.

This TCR was sampled from a human donor with glioblastoma. The sequencing used blood, collected before dendritic cell vaccination. V and J are TRBV13 and TRBJ2-5; D is perhaps TRBD2 (6 bases). This chain's CDR3 is CASSAGGVLETQYF. The CDR3 nucleotides read TGTGCCAGCAGCGCAGGAGGGGTCCTAGAGACCCAGTACTTC.